The rows below give T cell receptor beta chains drawn from one sample of a study of regulatory T cells in long-lasting Graves disease. TCRdb re-called the multiplex PCR reads through MiXCR, storing one row per CDR3 protein. The sample holds a few hundred thousand distinct CDR3 sequences, about 25% seen once. The sample consisted of peripheral blood mononuclear cells (PBMCs), taken when the disease was refractory, from a patient treated with antithyroid drugs. All receptors come from a female donor with Graves disease. The CDR3 runs from the conserved cysteine through the conserved F or W. D genes are given only for firm matches. Clone size is stated in some rows and not others, as once, few, many or a class when expanded.

j_call d_call v_call clone_size cdr3_nt cdr3_aa
TRBJ1-6 . TRBV7-8 . TGTGCCAGCAGCTTAGCTAGATATTCACCCCTCCACTTT CASSLARYSPLHF
TRBJ2-5 . TRBV28 many TGTGCCAGCAGTTTATTGGGCTCTGACATCCAAGAGACCCAGTACTTC CASSLLGSDIQETQYF
TRBJ2-3 . TRBV13 once TGTGCCAGCAGCCCTACCTCGGTGGGCGTGGCAGATACGCAGTATTTT CASSPTSVGVADTQYF
TRBJ1-1 . TRBV2 many TGTGCCAGCAGTCCTCAGGTCAGGAACACTGAAGCTTTCTTT CASSPQVRNTEAFF
TRBJ1-6 TRBD1 TRBV30 few TGTGCCTGCCAACCAGGGGGCCGGAATTCACCCCTCCACTTT CACQPGGRNSPLHF
TRBJ2-7 . TRBV18 . TGTGCCAGCTCACCAAAGGACGGATCCTACGAGCAGTACTTC CASSPKDGSYEQYF
TRBJ2-5 . TRBV5-1 few TGCGCCAGCAGCTTCTACATCCAAGAGACCCAGTACTTC CASSFYIQETQYF
TRBJ1-2 . TRBV30 many TGTGCCTGGAATCGCACGGATGGCTACACCTTC CAWNRTDGYTF
TRBJ1-1 . TRBV28 many TGTGCCAGCAGTCTTCCCAGCGCAGGAGGGAACACTGAAGCTTTCTTT CASSLPSAGGNTEAFF
TRBJ2-3 TRBD2 TRBV15 . TGTGCCACCAGCAGAGGGTTTGACGGCGGGAGGGCAGATACGCAGTATTTT CATSRGFDGGRADTQYF
TRBJ2-1 . TRBV20-1 . TGCAGTGCGGGGCTGGGTGCCCCAGGGAACAATGAGCAGTTCTTC CSAGLGAPGNNEQFF
TRBJ2-6 . TRBV20-1 . TGCAGTGCCATCTTGAGGGGGGCGGGGTACAACGTCCTGACTTTC CSAILRGAGYNVLTF
TRBJ2-1 . TRBV20-1 . TGCAGTGCATTGGGACAAAGGTTTGGGAATGAGCAGTTCTTC CSALGQRFGNEQFF
TRBJ2-3 . TRBV28 once TGTGCCAGCAGTCCCCAGGTGGATACGCAGTATTTT CASSPQVDTQYF
TRBJ1-6 TRBD1 TRBV4-2 . TGTGCCAGCAGCCAAGAAGGACAGGGGACATATTCACCCCTCCACTTT CASSQEGQGTYSPLHF
TRBJ1-2 TRBD1 TRBV7-2 . TGTGCCAGCAGCCGTCCGACAGGGAACTCTAACTATGGCTACACCTTC CASSRPTGNSNYGYTF
TRBJ1-1 . TRBV14 . TGTGCCAGCAGACCTAGTATGAACACTGAAGCTTTCTTT CASRPSMNTEAFF
TRBJ2-7 TRBD1 TRBV11-2 many TGTGCCAGCAGCTCAGGGACAGGACTCTACGAGCAGTACTTC CASSSGTGLYEQYF
TRBJ2-7 . TRBV7-9 few TGTGCCAGCAGGAGCCGGGCCTCCTACGAGCAGTACTTC CASRSRASYEQYF
TRBJ2-1 . TRBV12-5 . TGTGCTAGTGGTTTCGCCCTCAATGAGCAGTTCTTC CASGFALNEQFF
TRBJ2-2 . TRBV7-3 . TGTGCCAGCAGCTTAAGTACTGGAGCCGGGGAGCTGTTTTTT CASSLSTGAGELFF
TRBJ1-2 . TRBV5-1 . TGCGCCAGCAGCTTGAAGAGCCGCGGGCAGGCGTCGGACTATGGCTACACCTTC CASSLKSRGQASDYGYTF
TRBJ2-7 TRBD1 TRBV15 . TGTGCCACCAGCAGAGCAGGGGGCCGGTCCTACGAGCAGTACTTC CATSRAGGRSYEQYF
TRBJ1-5 TRBD1 TRBV5-1 . TGCGCCAGCAGCTTTACAGGGGATAGCAATCAGCCCCAGCATTTT CASSFTGDSNQPQHF
TRBJ2-1 TRBD2 TRBV4-2 few TGTGCCAGCAGCCAACACCCTAGCGGGAGGGACAATGAGCAGTTCTTC CASSQHPSGRDNEQFF
TRBJ2-7 . TRBV20-1 . TGCAGTGCTAGAGATGCGGCCGGGATCACCTTGAACGAGCAGTACTTC CSARDAAGITLNEQYF
TRBJ2-7 . TRBV20-1 few TGCAGTGCTGAAGGGACTTACCTCTACGAGCAGTACTTC CSAEGTYLYEQYF
TRBJ2-1 TRBD1 TRBV7-3 . TGTGCCAGCAGGGTCAACAGGGGCAATGAGCAGTTCTTC CASRVNRGNEQFF
TRBJ2-7 . TRBV7-2 few TGTGCCAGCAGCTTAAGGGCGTTCACCTACGAGCAGTACTTC CASSLRAFTYEQYF
TRBJ2-7 . TRBV29-1 few TGCAGCGTTGTAGGCAACGCCTACGAGCAGTACTTC CSVVGNAYEQYF
TRBJ2-2 TRBD1 TRBV5-1 few TGCGCCAGCAGCGGCGGACAGGCAACTCTAACCCCGGGGCTGTTTTTT CASSGGQATLTPGLFF
TRBJ1-4 . TRBV6-2/TRBV6-3 many TGTGCCAGCAGATCGGGTTCAAGCAAAGAAAAACTGTTTTTT CASRSGSSKEKLFF
TRBJ1-4 . TRBV6-1 . TGTGCCAGCAGTGAAGCGGCAGGGTCTAATGAAAAACTGTTTTTT CASSEAAGSNEKLFF
TRBJ2-5 . TRBV11-2 many TGTGCCAGCAGCTCCGGGGGGCCCGAAGTCCTTGGCCAGTACTTC CASSSGGPEVLGQYF
TRBJ1-3 . TRBV27 few TGTGCCAGCACCACAAAGGCGCCGAGCTCTGGAAACACCATATATTTT CASTTKAPSSGNTIYF
TRBJ2-7 . TRBV12-3/TRBV12-4 many TGTGCCAGCAACAGAGGGGGGCCCTCCTACGAGCAGTACTTC CASNRGGPSYEQYF
TRBJ1-1 . TRBV27 many TGTGCCAGCAGTTCCCCGGAGGGGACTGAAGCTTTCTTT CASSSPEGTEAFF
TRBJ2-7 . TRBV7-8 many TGTGCCAGCAGCGCAGCGCCACAGGGATTGTCCTACGAGCAGTACTTC CASSAAPQGLSYEQYF
TRBJ2-5 . TRBV9 few TGTGCCAGCAGCTACAGCGGAGGGGATGAGACCCAGTACTTC CASSYSGGDETQYF
TRBJ1-1 TRBD1 TRBV19 . TGTGCCAGTAGTGCTAAACAGGGGTTCAACACTGAAGCTTTCTTT CASSAKQGFNTEAFF
TRBJ2-3 . TRBV5-6 . TGTGCCAGCAGCTTGGGGTGGTCAGGTTGGTGGAACACAGATACGCAGTATTTT CASSLGWSGWWNTDTQYF
TRBJ1-5 TRBD1 TRBV6-2/TRBV6-3 . TGTGCCAGCAAAAACCAGGGGGCGAGCAATCAGCCCCAGCATTTT CASKNQGASNQPQHF
TRBJ2-2 TRBD2 TRBV27 . TGTGCCAGCAGTCCCTTAGTGGCGGGAGTTGACACCGGGGAGCTGTTTTTT CASSPLVAGVDTGELFF
TRBJ1-5 . TRBV19 few TGTGCCAGTAGTATGTCTGCAGGTATTCGACAGCCCCAGCATTTT CASSMSAGIRQPQHF
TRBJ1-2 . TRBV10-3 few TGTGCCATCAGTGGGTCTAACTATGGCTACACCTTC CAISGSNYGYTF
TRBJ2-2 TRBD2 TRBV7-9 . TGTGCCAGCAGCTTATTTGGTAGCGGGAGAACGAACACCGGGGAGCTGTTTTTT CASSLFGSGRTNTGELFF
TRBJ2-7 . TRBV12-3/TRBV12-4 . TGTGCCAGCAGTTTAGCGGGGGTAGGATACGAGCAGTACTTC CASSLAGVGYEQYF
TRBJ2-5 . TRBV30 many TGTGCCTCGTCATCCGGATCTTGGGGAGAGACCCAGTACTTC CASSSGSWGETQYF
TRBJ1-4 TRBD1 TRBV5-1 . TGCGCCAGCAGCCGCGAACGACAGGGGCCGGTAGAGACTAATGAAAAACTGTTTTTT CASSRERQGPVETNEKLFF
TRBJ2-3 . TRBV2 . TGTGCCAGCAGTGTTAGTCAGGGCCCCCGAAGCACAGATACGCAGTATTTT CASSVSQGPRSTDTQYF
TRBJ2-7 TRBD2 TRBV4-1 . TGCGCCAGCAGCCAAGCCAAGAGACTAGCGGGAGGCACTAACGAGCAGTACTTC CASSQAKRLAGGTNEQYF
TRBJ1-5 TRBD1 TRBV9 . TGTGCCAGCAGCGTAGCTGGGACAGGGCAACATTTT CASSVAGTGQHF
TRBJ1-2 . TRBV10-3 many TGTGCCATCAGTGACAGGACAGTAGGCTATGGCTACACCTTC CAISDRTVGYGYTF
TRBJ1-6 . TRBV19 . TGTGCCAGTACCAGGACCCCGGGAGGAAATTCACCCCTCCACTTT CASTRTPGGNSPLHF
TRBJ2-5 . TRBV20-1 few TGCAGTGCTAGGGAGGGTCTGTTCGGAGAGACCCAGTACTTC CSAREGLFGETQYF
TRBJ2-7 . TRBV29-1 few TGCAGCGTTGAGATGTCTCCCTCCGAGCAGTACTTC CSVEMSPSEQYF
TRBJ2-7 . TRBV28 many TGTGCCAGCAGTTTACAGGGGAAGGTCCACGAGCAGTACTTC CASSLQGKVHEQYF
TRBJ2-4 TRBD1 TRBV5-1 . TGCGCCAGCAGCCCGGGACAGGGCGGGAACACTCAGTACTTC CASSPGQGGNTQYF
TRBJ2-1 TRBD2 TRBV7-3 once TGTGCCAGCAGCCCGGATAGCGGGGGAGGTTACAATGAGCAGTTCTTC CASSPDSGGGYNEQFF
TRBJ2-1 . TRBV10-3 few TGTGCCATCAGTGATTGGCCGCAGGGGCTTGACAATGAGCAGTTCTTC CAISDWPQGLDNEQFF